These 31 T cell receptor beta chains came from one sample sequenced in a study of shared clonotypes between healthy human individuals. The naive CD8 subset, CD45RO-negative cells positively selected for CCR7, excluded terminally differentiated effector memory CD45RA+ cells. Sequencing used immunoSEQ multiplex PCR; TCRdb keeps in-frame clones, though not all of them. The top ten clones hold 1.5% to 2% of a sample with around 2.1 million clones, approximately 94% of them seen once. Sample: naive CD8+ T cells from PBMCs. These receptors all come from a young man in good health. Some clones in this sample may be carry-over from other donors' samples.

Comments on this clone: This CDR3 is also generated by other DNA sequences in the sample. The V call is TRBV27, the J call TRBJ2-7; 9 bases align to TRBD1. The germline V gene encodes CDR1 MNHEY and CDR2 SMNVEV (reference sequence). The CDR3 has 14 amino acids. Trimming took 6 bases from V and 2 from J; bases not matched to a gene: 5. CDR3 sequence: CASSIRQGAYEQYF. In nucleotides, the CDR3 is TGTGCCAGCAGCATACGACAGGGGGCCTACGAGCAGTACTTC.

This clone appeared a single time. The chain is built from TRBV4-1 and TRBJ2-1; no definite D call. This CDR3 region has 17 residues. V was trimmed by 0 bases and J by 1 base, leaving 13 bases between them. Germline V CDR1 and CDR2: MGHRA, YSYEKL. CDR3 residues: CASSQENGLRSYNEQFF. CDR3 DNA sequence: TGCGCCAGCAGCCAAGAGAACGGTCTTAGATCCTACAATGAGCAGTTCTTC.

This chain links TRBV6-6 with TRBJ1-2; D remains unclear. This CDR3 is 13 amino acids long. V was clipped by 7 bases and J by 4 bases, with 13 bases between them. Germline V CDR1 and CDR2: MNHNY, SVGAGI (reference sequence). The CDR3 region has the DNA TGTGCCAGCACCTCCCTAATTCTCTATGGCTACACCTTC. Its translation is CASTSLILYGYTF.

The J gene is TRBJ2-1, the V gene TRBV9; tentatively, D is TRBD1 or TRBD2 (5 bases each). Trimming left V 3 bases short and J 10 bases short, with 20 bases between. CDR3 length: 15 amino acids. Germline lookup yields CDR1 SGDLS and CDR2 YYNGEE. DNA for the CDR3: TGTGCCAGCAGCGAAGCCGGGACCACAACCGCAGAGCAGTTCTTC. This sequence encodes CASSEAGTTTAEQFF.

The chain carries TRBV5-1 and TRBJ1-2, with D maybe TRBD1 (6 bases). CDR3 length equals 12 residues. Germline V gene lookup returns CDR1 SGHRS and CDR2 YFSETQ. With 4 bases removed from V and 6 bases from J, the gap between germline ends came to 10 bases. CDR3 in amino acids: CASSPTGNGYTF. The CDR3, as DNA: TGCGCCAGCAGCCCGACAGGTAATGGCTACACCTTC. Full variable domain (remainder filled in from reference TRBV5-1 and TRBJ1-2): KAGVTQTPRYLIKTRGQQVTLSCSPISGHRSVSWYQQTPGQGLQFLFEYFSETQRNKGNFPGRFSGRQFSNSRSEMNVSTLELGDSALYLCASSPTGNGYTFGSGTRLTVV.

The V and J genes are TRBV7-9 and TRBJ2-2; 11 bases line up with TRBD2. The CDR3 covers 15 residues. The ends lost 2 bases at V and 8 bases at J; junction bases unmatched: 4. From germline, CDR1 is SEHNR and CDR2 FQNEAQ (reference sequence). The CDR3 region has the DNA TGTGCCAGCAGCTTAACTAGCGGGAGCTCAGGGGAGCTGTTTTTT. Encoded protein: CASSLTSGSSGELFF.

The CDR3 DNA sequence: TGTGCCAGCTGGGGACAGGGGAGAAACACCATATATTTT. Protein sequence: CASWGQGRNTIYF. The chain employs TRBV6-5 and TRBJ1-3; 10 bases agree with TRBD1. Germline CDR1 is MNHEY and CDR2 is SVGAGI. This CDR3 is 13 amino acids long. The V gene end was trimmed by 8 bases and the J gene end by 5 bases; junction bases not matched to a gene: 3.

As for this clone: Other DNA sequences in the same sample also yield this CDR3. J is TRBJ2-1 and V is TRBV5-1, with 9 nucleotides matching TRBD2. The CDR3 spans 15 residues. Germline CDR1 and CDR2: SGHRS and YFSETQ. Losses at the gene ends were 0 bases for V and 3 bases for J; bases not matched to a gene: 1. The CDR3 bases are TGCGCCAGCAGCTTGGCTAGCGGGATCTACAATGAGCAGTTCTTC. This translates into CASSLASGIYNEQFF.

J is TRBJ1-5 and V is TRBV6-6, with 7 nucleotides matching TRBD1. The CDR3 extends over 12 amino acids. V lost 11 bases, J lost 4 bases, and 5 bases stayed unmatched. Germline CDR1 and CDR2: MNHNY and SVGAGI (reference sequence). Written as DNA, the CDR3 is TGTGCCGCCAGGGGGGGAAATCAGCCCCAGCATTTT. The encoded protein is CAARGGNQPQHF.

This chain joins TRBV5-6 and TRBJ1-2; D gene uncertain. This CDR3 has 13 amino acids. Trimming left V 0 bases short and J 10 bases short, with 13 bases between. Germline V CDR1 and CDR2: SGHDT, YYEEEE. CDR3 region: CASSLASGVIYTF. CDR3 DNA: TGTGCCAGCAGCTTGGCCAGTGGGGTTATCTACACCTTC.

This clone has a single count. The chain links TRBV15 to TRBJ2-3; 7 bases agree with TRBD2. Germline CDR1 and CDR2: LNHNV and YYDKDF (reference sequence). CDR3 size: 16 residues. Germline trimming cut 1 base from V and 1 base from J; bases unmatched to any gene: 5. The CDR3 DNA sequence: TGTGCCACCAGCAGAGCAACTAGCGTCCGCACAGATACGCAGTATTTT. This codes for CATSRATSVRTDTQYF.

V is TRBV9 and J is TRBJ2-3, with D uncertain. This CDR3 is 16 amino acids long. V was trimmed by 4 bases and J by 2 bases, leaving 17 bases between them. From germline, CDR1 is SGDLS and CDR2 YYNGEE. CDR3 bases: TGTGCCAGCAGCCCTATGACTCATTTTACCACAGATACGCAGTATTTT. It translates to CASSPMTHFTTDTQYF.

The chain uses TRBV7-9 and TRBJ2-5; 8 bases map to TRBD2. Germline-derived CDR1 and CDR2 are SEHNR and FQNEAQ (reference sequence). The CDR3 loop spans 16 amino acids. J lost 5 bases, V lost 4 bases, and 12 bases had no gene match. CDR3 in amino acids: CASSSPISGTAETQYF. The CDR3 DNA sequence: TGTGCCAGCAGCTCTCCAATTAGCGGGACCGCGGAGACCCAGTACTTC.

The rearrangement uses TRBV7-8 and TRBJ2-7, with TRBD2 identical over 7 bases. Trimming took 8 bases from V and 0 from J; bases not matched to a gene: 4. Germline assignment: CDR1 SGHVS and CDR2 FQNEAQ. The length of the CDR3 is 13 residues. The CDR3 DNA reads TGTGCCAGCCTCGGGGGGAGCTCCTACGAGCAGTACTTC. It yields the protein CASLGGSSYEQYF.

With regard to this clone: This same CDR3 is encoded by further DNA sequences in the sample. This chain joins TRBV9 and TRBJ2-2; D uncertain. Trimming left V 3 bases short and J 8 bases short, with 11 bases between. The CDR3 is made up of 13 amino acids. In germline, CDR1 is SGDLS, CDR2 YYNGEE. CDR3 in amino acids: CASSATGSGELFF. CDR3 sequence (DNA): TGTGCCAGCAGCGCCACCGGGTCTGGGGAGCTGTTTTTT.

Written as DNA, the CDR3 is TGTGCCAGCACCCGGGTTGGGCAGCTAAGCAATCAGCCCCAGCATTTT. As protein: CASTRVGQLSNQPQHF. The chain has TRBV28 and TRBJ1-5; unclear D gene. CDR3 size: 16 residues. V was shortened by 7 bases and J by 1 base, with 17 bases between the two germline ends. CDR1 MDHEN and CDR2 SYDVKM come from the germline V gene. Based on the CDR3 plus reference TRBV28 and TRBJ1-5, the full variable domain is DVKVTQSSRYLVKRTGEKVFLECVQDMDHENMFWYRQDPGLGLRLIYFSYDVKMKEKGDIPEGYSVSREKKERFSLILESASTNQTSMYLCASTRVGQLSNQPQHFGDGTRLSIL.

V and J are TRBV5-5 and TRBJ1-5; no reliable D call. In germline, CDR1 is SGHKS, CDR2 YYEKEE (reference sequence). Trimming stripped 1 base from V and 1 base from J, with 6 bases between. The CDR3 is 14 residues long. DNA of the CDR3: TGTGCCAGCAGCTTGTTCAGGAGCAATCAGCCCCAGCATTTT. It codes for CASSLFRSNQPQHF.

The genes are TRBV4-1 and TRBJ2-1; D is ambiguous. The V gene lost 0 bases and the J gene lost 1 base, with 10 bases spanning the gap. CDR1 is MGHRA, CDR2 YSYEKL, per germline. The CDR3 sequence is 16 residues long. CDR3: CASSQDWLTSYNEQFF. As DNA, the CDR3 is TGCGCCAGCAGCCAAGATTGGTTAACTTCCTACAATGAGCAGTTCTTC.

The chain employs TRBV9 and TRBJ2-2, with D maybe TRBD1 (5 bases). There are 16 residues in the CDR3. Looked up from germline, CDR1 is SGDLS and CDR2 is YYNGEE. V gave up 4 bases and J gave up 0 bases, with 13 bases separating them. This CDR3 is CASSFRVLANTGELFF. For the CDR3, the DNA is TGTGCCAGCAGCTTCAGGGTCCTCGCGAACACCGGGGAGCTGTTTTTT.

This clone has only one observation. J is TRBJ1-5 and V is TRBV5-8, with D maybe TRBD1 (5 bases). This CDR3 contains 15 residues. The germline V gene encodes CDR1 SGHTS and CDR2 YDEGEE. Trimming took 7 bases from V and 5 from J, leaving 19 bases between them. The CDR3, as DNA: TGTGCCAGCGGCCCCACGAGGGGAAGGGATCAGCCCCAGCATTTT. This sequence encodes CASGPTRGRDQPQHF.

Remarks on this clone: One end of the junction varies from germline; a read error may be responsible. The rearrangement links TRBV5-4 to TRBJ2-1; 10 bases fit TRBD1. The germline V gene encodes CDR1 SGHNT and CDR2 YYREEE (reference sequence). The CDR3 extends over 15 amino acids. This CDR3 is CASRGDRGTYNERFF. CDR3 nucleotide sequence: TGTGCCAGCAGGGGGGACAGGGGAACGTACAATGAGCGGTTCTTC.

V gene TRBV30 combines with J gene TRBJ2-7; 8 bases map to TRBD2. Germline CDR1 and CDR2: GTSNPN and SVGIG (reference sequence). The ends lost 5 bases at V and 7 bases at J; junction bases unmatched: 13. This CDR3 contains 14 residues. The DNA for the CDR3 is TGTGCCTGGCGACCGGGGGGGGTGAATTGGGAGCAGTACTTC. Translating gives CAWRPGGVNWEQYF.

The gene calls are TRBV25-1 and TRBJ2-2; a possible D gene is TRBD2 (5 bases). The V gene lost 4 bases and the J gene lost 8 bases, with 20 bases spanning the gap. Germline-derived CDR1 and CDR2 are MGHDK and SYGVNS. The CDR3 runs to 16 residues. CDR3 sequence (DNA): TGTGCCAGCAGTGCGACATGGACTGGCCTAGGAGGGGAGCTGTTTTTT. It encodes CASSATWTGLGGELFF.

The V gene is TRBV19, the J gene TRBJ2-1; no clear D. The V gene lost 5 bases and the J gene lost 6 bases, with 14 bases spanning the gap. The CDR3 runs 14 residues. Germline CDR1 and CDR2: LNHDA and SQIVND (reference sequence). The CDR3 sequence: CASSLGVIINEQFF. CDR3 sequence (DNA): TGTGCCAGTAGTCTGGGCGTAATAATCAATGAGCAGTTCTTC.

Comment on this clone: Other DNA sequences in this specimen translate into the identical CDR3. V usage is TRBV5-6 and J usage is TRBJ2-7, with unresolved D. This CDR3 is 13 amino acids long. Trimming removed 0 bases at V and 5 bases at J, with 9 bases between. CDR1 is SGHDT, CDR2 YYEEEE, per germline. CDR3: CASSLGGSHEQYF. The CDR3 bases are TGTGCCAGCAGCTTGGGGGGTTCCCACGAGCAGTACTTC. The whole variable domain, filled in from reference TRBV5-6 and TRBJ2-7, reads DAGVTQSPTHLIKTRGQQVTLRCSPKSGHDTVSWYQQALGQGPQFIFQYYEEEERQRGNFPDRFSGHQFPNYSSELNVNALLLGDSALYLCASSLGGSHEQYFGPGTRLTVT.

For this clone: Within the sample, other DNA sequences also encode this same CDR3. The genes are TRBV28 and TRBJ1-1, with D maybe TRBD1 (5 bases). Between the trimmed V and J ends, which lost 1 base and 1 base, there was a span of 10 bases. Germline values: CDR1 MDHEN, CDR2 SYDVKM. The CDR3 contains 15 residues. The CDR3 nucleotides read TGTGCCAGCAGTTTATTTGGGGGGGGGAACACTGAAGCTTTCTTT. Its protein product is CASSLFGGGNTEAFF.

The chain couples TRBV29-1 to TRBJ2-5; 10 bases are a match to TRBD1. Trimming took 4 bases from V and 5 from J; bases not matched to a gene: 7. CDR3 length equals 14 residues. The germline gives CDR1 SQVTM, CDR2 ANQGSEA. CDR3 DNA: TGCAGCGTTGCCTCGGGACAGGGGAGGGAGACCCAGTACTTC. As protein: CSVASGQGRETQYF.

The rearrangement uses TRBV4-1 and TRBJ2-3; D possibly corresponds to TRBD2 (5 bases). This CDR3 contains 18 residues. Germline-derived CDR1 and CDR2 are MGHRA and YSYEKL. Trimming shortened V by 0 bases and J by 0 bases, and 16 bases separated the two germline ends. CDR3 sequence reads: CASSQDRRSGSSTDTQYF. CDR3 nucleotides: TGCGCCAGCAGCCAAGATCGGAGGAGCGGATCGAGCACAGATACGCAGTATTTT.

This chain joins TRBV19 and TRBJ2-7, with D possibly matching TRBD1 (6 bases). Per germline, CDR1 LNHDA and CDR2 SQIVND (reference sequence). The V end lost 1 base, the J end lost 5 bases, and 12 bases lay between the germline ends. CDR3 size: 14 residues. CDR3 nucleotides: TGTGCCAGTAGTATAGCAGGACAGATCCACGAGCAGTACTTC. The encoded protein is CASSIAGQIHEQYF.

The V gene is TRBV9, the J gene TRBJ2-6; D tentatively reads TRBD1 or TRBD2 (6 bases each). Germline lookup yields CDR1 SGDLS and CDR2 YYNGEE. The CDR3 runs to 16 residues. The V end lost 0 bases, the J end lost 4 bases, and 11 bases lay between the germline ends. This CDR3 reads CASSVARGDGANVLTF. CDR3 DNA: TGTGCCAGCAGCGTAGCTAGGGGGGACGGGGCCAACGTCCTGACTTTC. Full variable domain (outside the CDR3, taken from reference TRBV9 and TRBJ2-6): DSGVTQTPKHLITATGQRVTLRCSPRSGDLSVYWYQQSLDQGLQFLIQYYNGEERAKGNILERFSAQQFPDLHSELNLSSLELGDSALYFCASSVARGDGANVLTFGAGSRLTVL.

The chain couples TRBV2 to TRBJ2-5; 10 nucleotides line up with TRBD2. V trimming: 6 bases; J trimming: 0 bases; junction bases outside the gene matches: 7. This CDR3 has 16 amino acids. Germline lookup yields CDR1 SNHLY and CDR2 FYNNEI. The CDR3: CASRIGLAVYQETQYF. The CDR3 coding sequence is TGTGCCAGCAGGATAGGACTAGCGGTGTACCAAGAGACCCAGTACTTC.